The 6 T cell receptor beta chains below all came from one sample that was sequenced in a study of blood T cell repertoires in COVID-19. Repertoires were generated with immunoSEQ multiplex PCR, while TCRdb's copy carries only in-frame clones and drops some. The data contain about 190,000 clones, 70% to 85% of them singletons. Sample: peripheral blood. The receptors were sampled from a woman aged 45-65 years with acute or convalescent COVID-19.

The chain carries TRBV9 and TRBJ1-2; 8 bases align to TRBD1. Trimming removed 4 bases from V and 2 bases from J; junction bases left unmatched: 13. CDR1 is SGDLS and CDR2 is YYNGEE in the germline V gene. This CDR3 is 17 amino acids long. CDR3 sequence: CASSTRDRPFPNYGYTF. CDR3 in DNA: TGTGCCAGCAGCACCCGGGACAGGCCGTTTCCCAACTATGGCTACACCTTC.

The chain recombines TRBV3-1 (or the pseudogene TRBV3-2) with TRBJ1-3; D may be TRBD1 (6 bases). Germline-derived CDR1 and CDR2 are LGHDT and YNNKEL (reference sequence). The ends were cut back, 4 bases at V and 5 bases at J, with 9 bases in the middle. This CDR3 region has 13 residues. In DNA, the CDR3 is TGTGCCAGCAGCCTAGGACAGAGAAACACCATATATTTT. Translated, it gives CASSLGQRNTIYF.

The chain carries TRBV5-4 and TRBJ2-7, with a possible D match to TRBD2 (5 bases). This CDR3 spans 16 amino acids. Trimming shortened V by 4 bases and J by 1 base, and 18 bases separated the two germline ends. Germline loops: CDR1 SGHNT, CDR2 YYREEE (reference sequence). Here the CDR3 DNA reads TGTGCCAGCAGCGATCCGGGGTCAGGACTTTCCTACGAGCAGTACTTC. Amino acids: CASSDPGSGLSYEQYF.

V and J are TRBV6-5 and TRBJ1-5, with D possibly TRBD1 on 6 matching bases. The CDR3 has 13 residues. CDR1 is MNHEY and CDR2 is SVGAGI in the germline V gene. V was pared by 6 bases and J by 12 bases, with 18 bases between. The CDR3 DNA reads TGTGCCAGCAGGAGGACCGGACAGCACGACCAGCATTTT. It translates to CASRRTGQHDQHF.

V usage is TRBV27 and J usage is TRBJ1-1; the D is unclear. Germline V gene data show CDR1 as MNHEY and CDR2 as SMNVEV (reference sequence). The V gene lost 5 bases and the J gene lost 5 bases, with 18 bases spanning the gap. The CDR3 runs to 15 residues. The CDR3 protein is CASSPQPPSRTEAFF. The CDR3 nucleotides read TGTGCCAGCAGTCCCCAACCTCCTAGTCGGACTGAAGCTTTCTTT.

The V call is TRBV5-6, the J call TRBJ1-2; TRBD1 matches at 8 bases. From germline, CDR1 is SGHDT and CDR2 YYEEEE. V gave up 7 bases and J gave up 4 bases; unmatched junction bases: 9. The CDR3 spans 14 residues. The DNA of the CDR3 is TGTGCCAGCGGCCTCCGACAGGGGTCCTATGGCTACACCTTC. Translating it yields CASGLRQGSYGYTF.